This is a list of T cell receptor beta chains from one sample in a study of blood T cell repertoires in COVID-19. Sequencing was performed with immunoSEQ multiplex PCR; in TCRdb, only in-frame clones are kept and a portion is missing. The sample has 300,000 to 450,000 clones, 85% to 90% seen once. Sequencing was done on a sample of PBMCs or T cells enriched from blood (not recorded which). Receptor source: a woman aged 18-29 years who had recovered from COVID-19. CDR3s leave out the opening cysteine and the closing phenylalanine or tryptophan. Fields, in order: V gene, CDR3 protein.

v_call: TRBV7-9
cdr3_aa: ASSPKGRGPYYEQY

v_call: TRBV29-1
cdr3_aa: SAKTGNYEQY

v_call: TRBV4-3
cdr3_aa: ASSQVWGQGGSPLH

v_call: TRBV15
cdr3_aa: ATSRDGAGGEF

v_call: TRBV12-2
cdr3_aa: ASRSRQGASTEAF

v_call: TRBV30
cdr3_aa: AWRKAGGTGYT

v_call: TRBV9
cdr3_aa: ASSVGGQGVYNEQF

v_call: TRBV7-2
cdr3_aa: ASSLDSLNGYT

v_call: TRBV7-9
cdr3_aa: ASSHRDTSYEQY

v_call: TRBV5-1
cdr3_aa: ASRSTGTYEQY

v_call: TRBV7-3
cdr3_aa: ASSSTGLAGGTDTQY

v_call: TRBV7-2
cdr3_aa: ASKDTRNTEAF

v_call: TRBV5-8
cdr3_aa: ASSWGGLGTEAF

v_call: TRBV6-5
cdr3_aa: ASGGTSGFYEQY

v_call: TRBV7-9
cdr3_aa: ASSKGDNYGYT

v_call: TRBV3-1/TRBV3-2
cdr3_aa: ASSQGWGRWGMEAF